A selection of T cell receptor beta chains follows, all from one sample in a study of cytomegalovirus exposure and HLA in healthy donors. TCRdb's copy holds only in-frame clones and misses some; the assay was immunoSEQ multiplex PCR. The sample carries 150,000 to 200,000 clones, about 82% recorded once. The sequenced sample consisted of PBMCs. Source of these receptors: a man aged 25-40 years in good health and CMV-seropositive. Each CDR3 is given with its conserved first and last residue. A D gene is named only where the DNA matches it firmly. Clone size is shown for a subset of rows, as once, few, many or a class of expanded clone.

J gene: TRBJ2-7
clone size: few
V gene: TRBV7-9
D gene: TRBD1
CDR3 protein: CASSLVRQGYSYEQYF
CDR3 DNA: TGTGCCAGCAGCTTAGTGAGACAGGGGTACTCCTACGAGCAGTACTTC

J gene: TRBJ1-1
clone size: -
V gene: TRBV2
D gene: -
CDR3 protein: CASSTDKTEAFF
CDR3 DNA: TGTGCCAGCAGTACGGACAAGACTGAAGCTTTCTTT

J gene: TRBJ1-6
clone size: -
V gene: TRBV7-2
D gene: TRBD1
CDR3 protein: CASSGGQGNSPLHF
CDR3 DNA: TGTGCCAGCAGCGGGGGACAGGGAAATTCACCCCTCCACTTT

J gene: TRBJ2-2
clone size: -
V gene: TRBV11-2
D gene: -
CDR3 protein: CASSLESRESGELFF
CDR3 DNA: TGTGCCAGCAGCTTAGAATCTCGAGAGAGCGGGGAGCTGTTTTTT

J gene: TRBJ2-2
clone size: -
V gene: TRBV4-2
D gene: -
CDR3 protein: CASSQGRAMDTGELFF
CDR3 DNA: TGTGCCAGCAGCCAAGGCAGGGCAATGGACACCGGGGAGCTGTTTTTT

J gene: TRBJ1-1
clone size: once
V gene: TRBV18
D gene: TRBD1
CDR3 protein: CASSPPGTGENTEAFF
CDR3 DNA: TGTGCCAGCTCACCACCGGGGACAGGGGAGAACACTGAAGCTTTCTTT

J gene: TRBJ2-7
clone size: -
V gene: TRBV6-5
D gene: TRBD1
CDR3 protein: CASRPGQGALYEQYF
CDR3 DNA: TGTGCCAGCAGGCCAGGACAGGGGGCCCTCTACGAGCAGTACTTC

J gene: TRBJ2-7
clone size: -
V gene: TRBV4-3
D gene: -
CDR3 protein: CASSHLTGHSYEQYF
CDR3 DNA: TGCGCCAGCAGCCACCTGACAGGACACTCCTACGAGCAGTACTTC

J gene: TRBJ2-3
clone size: -
V gene: TRBV10-3
D gene: TRBD1
CDR3 protein: CAISAGTGGWTDTQYF
CDR3 DNA: TGTGCCATCAGTGCCGGGACAGGGGGCTGGACAGATACGCAGTATTTT

J gene: TRBJ2-2
clone size: -
V gene: TRBV6-5
D gene: TRBD2
CDR3 protein: CASSLLAGGHGELFF
CDR3 DNA: TGTGCCAGCAGTCTACTAGCGGGGGGGCACGGGGAGCTGTTTTTT

J gene: TRBJ2-7
clone size: -
V gene: TRBV11-2
D gene: TRBD2
CDR3 protein: CASSLELAGSYEQYF
CDR3 DNA: TGTGCCAGCAGCTTAGAGTTAGCGGGGTCCTACGAGCAGTACTTC

J gene: TRBJ2-1
clone size: -
V gene: TRBV4-3
D gene: TRBD2
CDR3 protein: CASSQGVVAGGGHNEQFF
CDR3 DNA: TGCGCCAGCAGCCAAGGGGTTGTAGCGGGGGGCGGCCACAATGAGCAGTTCTTC

J gene: TRBJ2-7
clone size: -
V gene: TRBV29-1
D gene: -
CDR3 protein: CSVESSLPDYEQYF
CDR3 DNA: TGCAGCGTTGAATCTAGCCTGCCCGACTACGAGCAGTACTTC

J gene: TRBJ1-1
clone size: -
V gene: TRBV5-1
D gene: -
CDR3 protein: CASSSGVTVTEAFF
CDR3 DNA: TGCGCCAGCAGCTCCGGGGTCACTGTCACTGAAGCTTTCTTT

J gene: TRBJ2-1
clone size: once
V gene: TRBV28
D gene: -
CDR3 protein: CASSLGSGLLDNEQFF
CDR3 DNA: TGTGCCAGCAGTTTGGGGTCGGGACTGTTGGACAATGAGCAGTTCTTC

J gene: TRBJ2-2
clone size: -
V gene: TRBV5-1
D gene: TRBD2
CDR3 protein: CASSLDLAGGLLNTGELFF
CDR3 DNA: TGCGCCAGCAGCTTGGATCTAGCGGGGGGACTATTGAACACCGGGGAGCTGTTTTTT

J gene: TRBJ2-6
clone size: -
V gene: TRBV29-1
D gene: -
CDR3 protein: CSVEGLGDSRSGANVLTF
CDR3 DNA: TGCAGCGTTGAAGGCCTGGGGGACTCAAGATCTGGGGCCAACGTCCTGACTTTC

J gene: TRBJ1-3
clone size: -
V gene: TRBV7-2
D gene: -
CDR3 protein: CASRTLQGGGNTIYF
CDR3 DNA: TGTGCCAGCAGAACCCTTCAGGGTGGTGGAAACACCATATATTTT

J gene: TRBJ2-7
clone size: -
V gene: TRBV9
D gene: TRBD1
CDR3 protein: CASSATWTGSEQYF
CDR3 DNA: TGTGCCAGCAGCGCGACCTGGACAGGGTCCGAGCAGTACTTC

J gene: TRBJ1-5
clone size: -
V gene: TRBV4-3
D gene: TRBD1
CDR3 protein: CASSQDRQGLGNQPQHF
CDR3 DNA: TGCGCCAGCAGCCAAGATCGACAGGGGTTGGGCAATCAGCCCCAGCATTTT

J gene: TRBJ2-7
clone size: -
V gene: TRBV5-1
D gene: -
CDR3 protein: CASNRDSPSYEQYF
CDR3 DNA: TGCGCCAGCAACCGGGACTCCCCCTCCTACGAGCAGTACTTC

J gene: TRBJ2-3
clone size: -
V gene: TRBV30
D gene: TRBD2
CDR3 protein: CAWSVLLAGGAGDTQYF
CDR3 DNA: TGTGCCTGGAGTGTACTTCTAGCGGGGGGCGCGGGAGATACGCAGTATTTT

J gene: TRBJ2-3
clone size: -
V gene: TRBV4-2
D gene: TRBD2
CDR3 protein: CASSQDATAGVPPITDTQYF
CDR3 DNA: TGTGCCAGCAGCCAAGACGCGACGGCGGGGGTCCCCCCTATCACAGATACGCAGTATTTT

J gene: TRBJ2-3
clone size: once
V gene: TRBV18
D gene: TRBD2
CDR3 protein: CASSPRSGGLSTDTQYF
CDR3 DNA: TGTGCCAGCTCACCTCGTAGCGGGGGGCTGAGCACAGATACGCAGTATTTT

J gene: TRBJ1-2
clone size: -
V gene: TRBV4-3
D gene: -
CDR3 protein: CASSLRDTANYGYTF
CDR3 DNA: TGCGCCAGCAGCCTCCGGGACACCGCTAACTATGGCTACACCTTC

J gene: TRBJ2-2
clone size: -
V gene: TRBV2
D gene: TRBD1
CDR3 protein: CASSDGDREELFF
CDR3 DNA: TGTGCCAGCAGTGATGGGGACAGGGAGGAGCTGTTTTTT

J gene: TRBJ1-2
clone size: -
V gene: TRBV7-2
D gene: -
CDR3 protein: CASSLIAGQTLYGYTF
CDR3 DNA: TGTGCCAGCAGCTTAATAGCAGGACAAACACTATATGGCTACACCTTC